The 11 T cell receptor beta chains below were found in one sample sequenced in a study of cytomegalovirus exposure and HLA in healthy donors. Both 60 Vbeta primers and 13 Jbeta primers went into the PCR. The table came from immunoSEQ multiplex PCR; TCRdb's copy has only in-frame clones and leaves some out. Found here are about 70,000 clones, 86% of them singletons; the top ten hold 2%. The sequenced sample was PBMCs. These receptors all come from a woman in her thirties in good health and CMV-seronegative.

The V gene is TRBV18, the J gene TRBJ2-1; 9 bases are shared with TRBD2. The CDR3 is 16 amino acids. J gave up 12 bases and V 2 bases, and 14 bases lay outside the gene matches. Per the germline V gene, CDR1 is KGHSH and CDR2 is LQKENI. This chain's CDR3 is CASSPYEAGGVDGQFF. DNA for the CDR3: TGTGCCAGCTCACCATATGAGGCGGGAGGGGTGGATGGGCAGTTCTTC.

V gene TRBV19 combines with J gene TRBJ2-3; 8 bases fit TRBD2. This CDR3 has 15 amino acids. Germline lookup yields CDR1 LNHDA and CDR2 SQIVND (reference sequence). V shed 5 bases, J shed 2 bases, and the junction held 6 bases outside the gene matches. The CDR3, as DNA: TGTGCCAGTAGTGATAGCGGGAAGGACACAGATACGCAGTATTTT. Translating gives CASSDSGKDTDTQYF.

The chain is built from TRBV7-8 and TRBJ1-4; D not certain. From germline, CDR1 is SGHVS and CDR2 FQNEAQ. The V and J ends lost 1 base and 8 bases respectively, with 14 bases between them. This CDR3 region has 15 residues. As DNA, the CDR3 is TGTGCCAGCAGCTTAGGTGGCCCATCCCCAGAAAAACTGTTTTTT. It is translated as CASSLGGPSPEKLFF.

The table lists this clone with a count of one. V usage is TRBV2 and J usage is TRBJ2-7, with 9 bases matching TRBD1. This CDR3 has 15 residues. V trimming: 5 bases; J trimming: 5 bases; junction bases outside the gene matches: 10. Germline V gene lookup returns CDR1 SNHLY and CDR2 FYNNEI. The DNA of the CDR3 is TGTGCCAGCAGTTTTCACAGGGGGCCAAGGGACGAGCAGTACTTC. It codes for CASSFHRGPRDEQYF. The full variable domain, rest sourced from reference TRBV2 and TRBJ2-7, is EPEVTQTPSHQVTQMGQEVILRCVPISNHLYFYWYRQILGQKVEFLVSFYNNEISEKSEIFDDQFSVERPDGSNFTLKIRSTKLEDSAMYFCASSFHRGPRDEQYFGPGTRLTVT.

This clone appeared a few times. This rearrangement joins TRBV5-6 to TRBJ2-7; D call uncertain. The CDR3 runs 11 residues. Looked up from germline, CDR1 is SGHDT and CDR2 is YYEEEE. V was cut by 1 base and J by 7 bases, with 6 bases left in between. The CDR3 loop reads CASSLNEEQYF. CDR3 in DNA: TGTGCCAGCAGCTTGAATGAGGAGCAGTACTTC.

There are a few counts of this clone. The genes are TRBV6-5 and TRBJ2-7, with 8 bases aligning to TRBD1. Germline V gene lookup returns CDR1 MNHEY and CDR2 SVGAGI. Trimming at V came to 6 bases and at J to 2 bases, leaving 6 bases not matched to a gene. The CDR3 length is 14 residues. The CDR3 protein is CASRDREDAYEQYF. The CDR3 DNA follows: TGTGCCAGCAGGGACAGGGAGGACGCCTACGAGCAGTACTTC.

V gene TRBV7-9 combines with J gene TRBJ2-7, with a possible D match to TRBD1 (6 bases). Germline lookup yields CDR1 SEHNR and CDR2 FQNEAQ (reference sequence). The CDR3 contains 16 residues. V gave up 5 bases and J gave up 3 bases, with 20 bases separating them. As DNA, the CDR3 is TGTGCCAGCAGCACAACTCCTACGGGACACGACTACGAGCAGTACTTC. It specifies CASSTTPTGHDYEQYF.

The J gene is TRBJ1-2, the V gene TRBV25-1, with D perhaps matching TRBD1 (6 bases). The CDR3 spans 14 residues. V was trimmed by 3 bases and J by 4 bases, leaving 12 bases between them. Germline V lookup: CDR1 MGHDK, CDR2 SYGVNS. The DNA for the CDR3 is TGTGCCAGCAGTGATTCGACAGGCTTCTATGGCTACACCTTC. It encodes CASSDSTGFYGYTF.

The chain combines TRBV9 with TRBJ2-2; 11 bases match TRBD2. Per germline, CDR1 SGDLS and CDR2 YYNGEE. The trim removed 3 bases at V and 6 bases at J, leaving 4 bases unmatched. The CDR3 has 15 amino acids. CDR3 region: CASSAGTSGAGELFF. The CDR3 DNA reads as TGTGCCAGCAGCGCCGGGACTAGCGGAGCCGGGGAGCTGTTTTTT.

The CDR3 spells CASSPQDSFYGYTF. The CDR3, as DNA: TGTGCCAGCAGCCCACAAGATTCTTTCTATGGCTACACCTTC. V usage is TRBV14 and J usage is TRBJ1-2, with D unclear. CDR3 length equals 14 residues. Trimming removed 4 bases from V and 4 bases from J, with 13 bases in between. Germline lookup yields CDR1 SGHDN and CDR2 FVKESK.

The chain has TRBV7-3 and TRBJ2-2; D unresolved. The V end was cut by 6 bases, the J end by 4 bases, with 9 bases between. Per the germline V gene, CDR1 is SGHTA and CDR2 is FQGTGA. This CDR3 is built from 13 residues. The DNA of the CDR3 is TGTGCCAGCAGGGGCATAGGCACCGGGGAGCTGTTTTTT. Its protein is CASRGIGTGELFF.